This T cell receptor (beta chain) stems from a study of TIL therapy for anti-PD-1-resistant metastatic lung cancer. The CDR3 has 15 residues. Germline V gives CDR1 MGHDK, CDR2 SYGVNS. The V end was cut by 7 bases, the J end by 7 bases, with 22 bases between. The libraries were made with immunoSEQ v3. Assay used: immunoSEQ multiplex PCR; TCRdb lists only in-frame clones, some missing. This sample has 54,000 or so clones; more than 60% occur once, and the top ten carry about 2%. Documented time point: pre-treatment sample, taken before nivolumab and TIL therapy. The chain recombines TRBV25-1 with TRBJ1-2; TRBD1 is a possible D gene (6 bases). This TCR derives from a person aged 25 to 85 with non-small cell lung cancer. The input for sequencing was blood, taken at baseline. CDR3 sequence: CASTQGGAGISGYTF. The CDR3 DNA reads TGTGCCAGCACCCAAGGGGGGGCAGGGATAAGTGGCTACACCTTC.